At least ten counts were recorded for the clone carrying this TCR beta chain. The target antigen is unknown. Trimming at V came to 5 bases and at J to 4 bases, leaving 12 bases not matched to a gene. The germline V gene encodes CDR1 SGHTA and CDR2 FQGTGA. CDR3 length: 16 amino acids. This sample is drawn from a study of regulatory T cells in long-lasting Graves disease. Time point indicated: newly diagnosed GD, antithyroid drugs for less than 3 months. The TCR library was made from RNA extracted from PBMCs. Investigators prepared the TCR beta libraries by applying iRepertoire HTBI primers and Arm-PCR of CDR3 regions. TCRdb analysed the multiplex PCR reads with MiXCR anew, one entry per CDR3 protein. Of 450,000 to 700,000 distinct CDR3 sequences detected, about 13% appear once; the ten largest clones hold 10%. General observations from the study: Relative to newly diagnosed Graves' patients, persistent ones had lower TCR diversity.

Separately, the same data were catalogued under a study of T cells in Graves' hyperthyroidism and ophthalmopathy.

The source material was peripheral blood mononuclear cells (PBMCs), sampled at new diagnosis, from a patient treated with antithyroid drugs. The receptor was isolated from a young man with Graves disease. V is TRBV7-3 and J is TRBJ2-5, with 8 bases matching TRBD1. CDR3 DNA: TGTGCCAGCAGCGCGAGGGCGACAGGGGAGGCAGAGACCCAGTACTTC. Its protein product is CASSARATGEAETQYF.